Listed below are T cell receptor beta chains from one sample, sequenced in a study of molecular identifiers for immune sequencing clone quantification. TCRdb passed the PCR reads through MiXCR, listing each CDR3 protein once. This sample has 62,000 or so distinct CDR3 sequences, with over 15% found just once. Source material: naive CD8+ T cells from blood, with Jurkat cell RNA spiked in. The receptors derive from a human donor in good health. Some libraries in this study had Jurkat cell RNA spiked in. Both conserved end residues are part of each CDR3. Each record gives: CDR3 protein, CDR3 DNA, clone size, V gene, J gene, D gene. A D gene is named only where the DNA matches it firmly. A row's size may be missing; if present it is once, few, many or a size class.

CASSLAVGGEETQYF	TGTGCCAGCAGTTTAGCGGTCGGGGGCGAAGAGACCCAGTACTTC	few	TRBV27	TRBJ2-5	-
CASSSRTGYEAFF	TGCGCCAGCAGCTCAAGGACAGGCTATGAAGCTTTCTTT	many	TRBV5-1	TRBJ1-1	TRBD1
CASSRITDTQYF	TGTGCCAGCAGCAGAATTACAGATACGCAGTATTTT	few	TRBV21-1	TRBJ2-3	-
CASSYLRYSGLGAISSTDTQYF	TGTGCCAGCAGTTACCTGCGGTATTCTGGACTAGGAGCTATCTCTAGCACAGATACGCAGTATTTT	many	TRBV6-6	TRBJ2-3	TRBD2
CASSSSSLPSLETQYF	TGTGCCAGCAGCTCCTCGTCCCTGCCTAGTCTAGAGACCCAGTACTTC	many	TRBV7-9	TRBJ2-5	-
CASSGLAGEQYF	TGTGCCAGCTCGGGACTCGCGGGGGAGCAGTACTTC	-	TRBV7-6	TRBJ2-7	-
CASSLRGSTDTQYF	TGTGCCAGCAGCTTGAGAGGGAGCACAGATACGCAGTATTTT	-	TRBV5-5	TRBJ2-3	-
CASSPRGSTDTQYF	TGTGCCAGCAGCCCCAGGGGAAGCACAGATACGCAGTATTTT	many	TRBV7-6	TRBJ2-3	-
CASSATGWDSYEQYF	TGTGCCAGCAGTGCCACAGGGTGGGACTCCTACGAGCAGTACTTC	-	TRBV28	TRBJ2-7	-
CASSAPGLGTGELFF	TGTGCCAGCAGCGCCCCGGGACTAGGCACCGGGGAGCTGTTTTTT	many	TRBV7-9	TRBJ2-2	TRBD2
CASSPSTSIDTQYF	TGTGCCAGCAGCCCTAGCACTTCCATTGATACGCAGTATTTT	many	TRBV7-9	TRBJ2-3	-
CASTGTGPDTQYF	TGTGCCAGCACCGGGACGGGACCCGATACGCAGTATTTT	many	TRBV6-6	TRBJ2-3	-
CASSFYRAGNTIYF	TGTGCCAGCAGCTTTTACAGGGCTGGAAACACCATATATTTT	many	TRBV5-4	TRBJ1-3	-
CACRDRDVIGELFF	TGTGCCTGCAGGGACAGGGACGTGATTGGGGAGCTGTTTTTT	many	TRBV30	TRBJ2-2	TRBD1
CASSEGAGTKPQHF	TGTGCCAGCAGTGAAGGGGCAGGCACGAAGCCCCAGCATTTT	few	TRBV2	TRBJ1-5	-
CSVVYPDTGNTIYF	TGCAGCGTTGTGTATCCCGACACTGGAAACACCATATATTTT	many	TRBV29-1	TRBJ1-3	-
CASSYSRHTGDYEQYF	TGTGCCAGCAGTTACTCGAGGCATACAGGTGACTACGAGCAGTACTTC	many	TRBV6-5	TRBJ2-7	-
CATSDLQQGDTGELFF	TGTGCCACCAGTGATTTGCAACAGGGGGACACCGGGGAGCTGTTTTTT	many	TRBV24-1	TRBJ2-2	TRBD1